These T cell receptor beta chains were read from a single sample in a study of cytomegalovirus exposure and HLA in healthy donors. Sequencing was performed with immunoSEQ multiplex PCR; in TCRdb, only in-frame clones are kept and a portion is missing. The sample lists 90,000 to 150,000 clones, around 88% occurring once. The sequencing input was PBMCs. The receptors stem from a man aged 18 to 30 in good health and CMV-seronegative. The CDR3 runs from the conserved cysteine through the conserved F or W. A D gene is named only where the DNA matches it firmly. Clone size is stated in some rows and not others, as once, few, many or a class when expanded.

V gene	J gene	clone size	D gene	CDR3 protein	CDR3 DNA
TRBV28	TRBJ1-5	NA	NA	CASSFIGPQHF	TGTGCCAGCAGTTTCATCGGTCCCCAGCATTTT
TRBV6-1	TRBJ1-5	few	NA	CASRGQTGNQPQHF	TGTGCCAGCAGGGGACAAACGGGCAATCAGCCCCAGCATTTT
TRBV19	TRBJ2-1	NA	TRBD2	CASSPGPAGVSFF	TGTGCCAGTAGTCCCGGCCCCGCGGGGGTGTCGTTCTTC
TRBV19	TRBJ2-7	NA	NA	CASSKDLEQYF	TGTGCCAGTAGTAAGGACTTGGAGCAGTACTTC
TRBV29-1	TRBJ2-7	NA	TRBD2	CSVRSLAGEPDEQYF	TGCAGCGTGAGGAGTCTAGCGGGAGAACCGGACGAGCAGTACTTC
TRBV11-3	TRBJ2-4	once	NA	CASSSARGKNIQYF	TGTGCCAGCAGTTCGGCCAGGGGAAAGAACATTCAGTACTTC
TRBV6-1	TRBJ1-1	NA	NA	CASRDSMNTEAFF	TGTGCCAGCAGGGACAGCATGAACACTGAAGCTTTCTTT
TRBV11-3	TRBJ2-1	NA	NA	CASSLDPFGKFF	TGTGCCAGCAGCTTAGACCCTTTCGGGAAGTTCTTC
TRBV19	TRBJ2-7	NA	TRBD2	CASSKALPAGGYEQYF	TGTGCCAGTAGCAAAGCTCTGCCAGCGGGAGGGTACGAGCAGTACTTC
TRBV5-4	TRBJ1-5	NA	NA	CASIIHSPEEDQPQHF	TGTGCCAGCATAATACATTCTCCTGAGGAAGATCAGCCCCAGCATTTT
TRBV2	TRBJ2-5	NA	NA	CASSEFGQGYGETQYF	TGTGCCAGCAGTGAGTTTGGCCAGGGATACGGGGAGACCCAGTACTTC
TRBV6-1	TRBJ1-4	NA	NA	CASSEQGWPNEKLFF	TGTGCCAGCAGTGAACAGGGCTGGCCTAATGAAAAACTGTTTTTT
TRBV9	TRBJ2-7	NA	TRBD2	CASSTRGGSYEQYF	TGTGCCAGCAGCACACGGGGGGGATCCTACGAGCAGTACTTC
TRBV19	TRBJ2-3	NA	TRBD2	CAIGAGGPWDTQYF	TGTGCCATAGGGGCGGGAGGGCCCTGGGATACGCAGTATTTT
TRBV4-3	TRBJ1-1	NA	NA	CASSQDRQALNTEAFF	TGCGCCAGCAGCCAAGATCGACAGGCGTTGAACACTGAAGCTTTCTTT
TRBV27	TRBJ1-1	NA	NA	CASSPVRGRNTEAFF	TGTGCCAGCAGCCCCGTCAGGGGCCGGAACACTGAAGCTTTCTTT
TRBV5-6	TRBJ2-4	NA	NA	CASSSVRGAKNIQYF	TGTGCCAGCAGCTCCGTAAGGGGGGCCAAAAACATTCAGTACTTC
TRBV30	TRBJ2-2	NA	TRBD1	CAWSVQGQGRTGELFF	TGTGCCTGGAGTGTACAGGGACAGGGCCGCACCGGGGAGCTGTTTTTT